This T cell receptor beta chain was identified in a study of blood T cell repertoires in COVID-19. Looking at the study overall: PBMCs, B-cell-depleted T cells, or T cells provided the cDNA or gDNA that made up the material.

Germline V lookup: CDR1 MNHEY, CDR2 SVGEGT. After removal of 2 bases from V and 1 base from J, the junction contained 8 bases not matched to a gene. CDR3 length equals 17 residues. Here immunoSEQ multiplex PCR was the method, and the copy in TCRdb shows in-frame clones only, minus some. The sample consists of around 280,000 clones, 85% of them appearing once. This clone was observed once. Sequencing used peripheral blood. This sequence originates from a woman aged 45-59 years with active or convalescent COVID-19. The chain links TRBV6-2 or TRBV6-3 to TRBJ1-2, with 9 bases fitting TRBD1. The CDR3 DNA sequence: TGTGCCAGCAGTTACCCCACCGGGACAGGGATTAACTATGGCTACACCTTC. As protein: CASSYPTGTGINYGYTF.